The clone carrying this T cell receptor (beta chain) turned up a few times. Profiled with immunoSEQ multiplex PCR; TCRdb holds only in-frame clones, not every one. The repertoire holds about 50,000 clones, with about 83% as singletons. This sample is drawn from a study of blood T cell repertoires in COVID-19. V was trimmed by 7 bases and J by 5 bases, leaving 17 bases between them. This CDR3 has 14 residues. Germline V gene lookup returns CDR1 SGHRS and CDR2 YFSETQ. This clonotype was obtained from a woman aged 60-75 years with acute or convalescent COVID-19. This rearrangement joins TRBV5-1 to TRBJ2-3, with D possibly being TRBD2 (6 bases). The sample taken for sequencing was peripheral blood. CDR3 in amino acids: CASGRTGIEDTQYF. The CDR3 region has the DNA TGCGCCAGCGGGAGGACGGGTATAGAAGATACGCAGTATTTT.